A single sample gave rise to the 28 T cell receptor beta chains below, sequenced in a study of OX40 agonist ivuxolimab in advanced cancers. Clones were read by immunoSEQ multiplex PCR, and TCRdb kept only the in-frame ones, dropping some. The sample lists approximately 11,000 clones; about 74% were seen once. This material consisted of CD4+ or CD8+ T cells sorted from blood, taken in a trial of the OX40 agonist ivuxolimab. The receptors shown here come from an adult with an advanced solid tumor such as melanoma, head and neck, liver or kidney cancer.

Remarks on this clone: The same CDR3 is also encoded by other DNA sequences in this sample. V gene TRBV9 combines with J gene TRBJ2-7; D is undetermined. The CDR3 has 11 residues. V shed 3 bases and J shed 2 bases, with 3 bases lying between them. Germline CDR1 reads SGDLS; CDR2 reads YYNGEE. CDR3 nucleotide sequence: TGTGCCAGCAGCGCGACCTACGAGCAGTACTTC. The encoded protein is CASSATYEQYF.

This sequence joins TRBV5-6 and TRBJ1-1; no firm D call. The CDR3 sequence is 14 residues long. The germline CDR1 and CDR2 sequences are SGHDT and YYEEEE. The V end lost 5 bases, the J end lost 0 bases, and 11 bases lay between the germline ends. The CDR3 is CASSILLLNTEAFF. Written as DNA, the CDR3 is TGTGCCAGCAGTATCCTCCTTTTGAACACTGAAGCTTTCTTT.

The gene calls are TRBV27 and TRBJ1-2; unclear D gene. Trimming shortened V by 3 bases and J by 4 bases, and 9 bases separated the two germline ends. Germline values: CDR1 MNHEY, CDR2 SMNVEV (reference sequence). The CDR3 loop spans 13 amino acids. CDR3 sequence reads: CASSLSGIYGYTF. The CDR3, as DNA: TGTGCCAGCAGTTTGTCTGGGATCTATGGCTACACCTTC.

The CDR3, as DNA: TGTGCCAGTAGTCCGGGACAGCGGGAGCAGTACTTC. Translating it yields CASSPGQREQYF. This chain joins TRBV19 and TRBJ2-7; 7 nucleotides match TRBD1. Trimming took 5 bases from V and 7 from J; bases not matched to a gene: 5. This CDR3 is 12 amino acids long. From germline, CDR1 is LNHDA and CDR2 SQIVND (reference sequence).

The rearrangement joins TRBV7-3 to TRBJ1-1, with D tentatively TRBD1 (6 bases). This CDR3 has 15 amino acids. Germline V gene data show CDR1 as SGHTA and CDR2 as FQGTGA. The germline V and J ends were trimmed by 1 base and 6 bases, with 15 bases remaining between them. CDR3: CASSLMGARGPEAFF. DNA of the CDR3: TGTGCCAGCAGCTTAATGGGGGCGAGAGGCCCTGAAGCTTTCTTT.

This chain joins TRBV7-3 and TRBJ2-1; 15 positions agree with TRBD2. CDR1 is SGHTA, CDR2 FQGTGA, per germline. The J segment lost 7 bases and the V segment lost 3 bases, leaving 4 bases of the junction unmatched. The CDR3 consists of 16 residues. This CDR3 reads CASSLGTSGRRNEQFF. The CDR3 DNA is TGTGCCAGCAGCTTGGGGACTAGCGGGAGGAGGAATGAGCAGTTCTTC.

This chain joins TRBV19 and TRBJ1-1; D gene uncertain. This CDR3 has 13 amino acids. Per germline, CDR1 LNHDA and CDR2 SQIVND (reference sequence). Trimming stripped 7 bases from V and 1 base from J, with 10 bases between. The CDR3 region is CASTKAPNTEAFF. The DNA of the CDR3 is TGTGCCAGTACGAAAGCTCCGAACACTGAAGCTTTCTTT.

This clone is medium-sized (0.01 to 0.1%). The chain links TRBV10-1 to TRBJ2-5; D is undetermined. With 4 bases removed from V and 5 bases from J, the gap between germline ends came to 11 bases. From germline, CDR1 is WNHNN and CDR2 SYGVQD (reference sequence). The CDR3 contains 13 residues. The CDR3 DNA reads TGCGCCAGCAGTGGGTGCTTTGGGGAGACCCAGTACTTC. This translates into CASSGCFGETQYF.

The CDR3 loop reads CASSREYHEQYF. The DNA of the CDR3 is TGTGCCAGCAGCCGGGAGTACCACGAGCAGTACTTC. The V gene is TRBV5-6, the J gene TRBJ2-7, with D perhaps matching TRBD2 (6 bases). The CDR3 is made up of 12 amino acids. Germline CDR1 SGHDT, CDR2 YYEEEE. The germline V and J ends were trimmed by 4 bases and 5 bases, with 10 bases remaining between them.

The gene calls are TRBV5-6 and TRBJ2-7, with D perhaps matching TRBD2 (5 bases). CDR1 SGHDT and CDR2 YYEEEE come from the germline V gene. V gave up 0 bases and J gave up 7 bases, with 14 bases separating them. The CDR3 spans 14 residues. DNA for the CDR3: TGTGCCAGCAGCTTGGAGTCCGACTGGAGGGAGCAGTACTTC. Translated: CASSLESDWREQYF.

V is TRBV7-8 and J is TRBJ2-7; 10 bases fit TRBD2. CDR1 SGHVS and CDR2 FQNEAQ come from the germline V gene. The CDR3 is 16 amino acids. Unmatched junction bases numbered 8, after V lost 1 base and J lost 5 bases. The CDR3 region has the DNA TGTGCCAGCAGCTTAGTGCTCGGGACTAGCGCCGACGAGCAGTACTTC. Encoded protein: CASSLVLGTSADEQYF.

J is TRBJ2-1 and V is TRBV4-1, with 7 bases that match TRBD2. The ends lost 4 bases at V and 3 bases at J; junction bases unmatched: 9. The CDR3 is 16 amino acids. The germline CDR1 and CDR2 sequences are MGHRA and YSYEKL. The chain's CDR3 is CASSPTSGGSYNEQFF. For the CDR3, the DNA is TGCGCCAGCAGCCCGACCTCTGGCGGGAGCTACAATGAGCAGTTCTTC.

The chain employs TRBV15 and TRBJ2-1; TRBD2 matches 11 bases. The CDR3 is 16 amino acids. Germline values: CDR1 LNHNV, CDR2 YYDKDF (reference sequence). The trim removed 3 bases at V and 3 bases at J, leaving 4 bases unmatched. This chain's CDR3 is CATSSGTSGDYNEQFF. As DNA, the CDR3 is TGTGCCACCAGCAGCGGGACTAGCGGAGACTACAATGAGCAGTTCTTC. The variable domain in full, completed from reference TRBV15 and TRBJ2-1, reads DAMVIQNPRYQVTQFGKPVTLSCSQTLNHNVMYWYQQKSSQAPKLLFHYYDKDFNNEADTPDNFQSRRPNTSFCFLDIRSPGLGDTAMYLCATSSGTSGDYNEQFFGPGTRLTVL.

This clone was detected only once. This rearrangement joins TRBV7-3 to TRBJ2-3; the D is unclear. Trimming shortened V by 2 bases and J by 3 bases, and 3 bases separated the two germline ends. Germline CDR1 reads SGHTA; CDR2 reads FQGTGA. The CDR3 loop spans 12 amino acids. The CDR3 bases are TGTGCCAGCAGCTTAGGAACAGATACGCAGTATTTT. This sequence encodes CASSLGTDTQYF.

This clone was recorded a few times. The chain uses TRBV11-3 and TRBJ2-7, with D perhaps matching TRBD1 (5 bases). The CDR3 length is 15 residues. The V end was cut by 1 base, the J end by 1 base, with 11 bases between. In germline, CDR1 is SGHNT, CDR2 YENEEA. DNA for the CDR3: TGTGCCAGCAGCTTAGCGGACATTGGTTCCTACGAGCAGTACTTC. Protein product: CASSLADIGSYEQYF.

The chain has TRBV7-1 and TRBJ2-7; D gene uncertain. TRBV7-1 is annotated as an ORF whose role is uncertain. The CDR3 consists of 13 residues. V was cut by 5 bases and J by 7 bases, with 15 bases left in between. The CDR3 DNA follows: TGTGCCAGCAGCCTGCCCCTGTTGGGAGAGCAGTACTTC. This encodes CASSLPLLGEQYF.

There are a few counts of this clone. The chain employs TRBV19 and TRBJ1-1; D gene uncertain. Germline V gene data show CDR1 as LNHDA and CDR2 as SQIVND (reference sequence). The CDR3 totals 12 residues. V was pared by 7 bases and J by 7 bases, with 13 bases between. The CDR3 loop reads CASNRPASEAFF. CDR3 nucleotides: TGTGCCAGTAATAGGCCGGCAAGTGAAGCTTTCTTT. Looking up the rest from reference TRBV19 and TRBJ1-1 gives the full variable domain: DGGITQSPKYLFRKEGQNVTLSCEQNLNHDAMYWYRQDPGQGLRLIYYSQIVNDFQKGDIAEGYSVSREKKESFPLTVTSAQKNPTAFYLCASNRPASEAFFGQGTRLTVV.

In this sample, this clone turned up a few times. The V gene is TRBV25-1, the J gene TRBJ1-6, with D unresolved. There are 13 residues in the CDR3. Germline values: CDR1 MGHDK, CDR2 SYGVNS. Trimming removed 4 bases from V and 7 bases from J, with 8 bases in between. The CDR3 DNA is TGTGCCAGCAGTGGATTAGGCAATTCACCCCTCCACTTT. It yields the protein CASSGLGNSPLHF.

This sequence joins TRBV7-3 and TRBJ1-2; weak D call: TRBD1 (5 bases). The CDR3 contains 15 residues. Deletions cut 5 bases from V and 5 bases from J, with 18 bases between. Germline V CDR1 and CDR2: SGHTA, FQGTGA. CDR3 residues: CASSPTSSGAYGYTF. The CDR3 coding sequence is TGTGCCAGCAGCCCGACGAGCAGCGGGGCTTATGGCTACACCTTC.

This clone was seen a single time. The genes are TRBV7-3 and TRBJ1-2, with D perhaps matching TRBD1 (5 bases). The germline V gene has CDR1 SGHTA and CDR2 FQGTGA. The CDR3 totals 16 residues. V lost 0 bases to trimming and J lost 10 bases, with 21 bases between them. The CDR3 DNA reads TGTGCCAGCAGCTTAACGTTGCCAGGGTCTACCGTGGACTACACCTTC. Its translation: CASSLTLPGSTVDYTF. The complete variable domain, with remaining parts taken from reference TRBV7-3 and TRBJ1-2, reads GAGVSQTPSNKVTEKGKYVELRCDPISGHTALYWYRQSLGQGPEFLIYFQGTGAADDSGLPNDRFFAVRPEGSVSTLKIQRTERGDSAVYLCASSLTLPGSTVDYTFGSGTRLTVV.

The chain joins TRBV5-1 to TRBJ1-2, with D possibly being TRBD1 (6 bases). Trimming took off 1 base at V and 8 bases at J, with 18 bases between the two ends. CDR1 is SGHRS and CDR2 is YFSETQ in the germline V gene. The CDR3 consists of 15 residues. CDR3 nucleotide sequence: TGCGCCAGCAGCTTGTGGGCAGGGGAATCAAGGGGCTACACCTTC. Its protein is CASSLWAGESRGYTF. Complete variable domain (other parts from reference TRBV5-1 and TRBJ1-2): KAGVTQTPRYLIKTRGQQVTLSCSPISGHRSVSWYQQTPGQGLQFLFEYFSETQRNKGNFPGRFSGRQFSNSRSEMNVSTLELGDSALYLCASSLWAGESRGYTFGSGTRLTVV.

V usage is TRBV30 and J usage is TRBJ2-7; a possible D gene is TRBD1 (5 bases). The CDR3 length is 13 residues. V lost 1 base and J 2 bases, leaving 9 bases between the germline ends. The germline gives CDR1 GTSNPN, CDR2 SVGIG (reference sequence). The CDR3 bases are TGTGCCTGGAGTGGGCAGGGCGCCTACGAGCAGTACTTC. Its protein product is CAWSGQGAYEQYF.

The chain is built from TRBV19 and TRBJ1-2; D uncertain. CDR3 length: 16 residues. The germline V gene has CDR1 LNHDA and CDR2 SQIVND (reference sequence). Trimming left V 10 bases short and J 1 base short, with 22 bases between. CDR3 DNA sequence: TGTGCCACCTTTTTTCCGGGAGCCCCTAATAACTATGGCTACACCTTC. Its protein is CATFFPGAPNNYGYTF.

The chain is built from TRBV15 and TRBJ1-4, with TRBD1 as a possible D gene (5 bases). Germline values: CDR1 LNHNV, CDR2 YYDKDF (reference sequence). The CDR3 consists of 13 residues. Trimming pared 5 bases from V and 5 bases from J, leaving 9 bases between. Here the CDR3 reads CATSLRQNEKLFF. In DNA, the CDR3 is TGTGCCACCAGCTTACGACAGAATGAAAAACTGTTTTTT.

The chain carries TRBV2 and TRBJ2-1; D remains unclear. V lost 3 bases and J 7 bases, leaving 13 bases between the germline ends. Germline CDR1 and CDR2: SNHLY and FYNNEI. The CDR3 length is 14 residues. CDR3 DNA sequence: TGTGCCAGCAGTGAGATCTATCCAGAGAATGAGCAGTTCTTC. This translates into CASSEIYPENEQFF.

This chain links TRBV7-9 with TRBJ2-1; D ambiguous. The V end was cut by 5 bases, the J end by 2 bases, with 4 bases between. CDR3 length: 12 amino acids. Looked up from germline, CDR1 is SEHNR and CDR2 is FQNEAQ (reference sequence). This CDR3 is CASSPTYNEQFF. The DNA of the CDR3 is TGTGCCAGCAGCCCGACCTACAATGAGCAGTTCTTC.

The chain employs TRBV14 and TRBJ2-1; D uncertain. Germline assignment: CDR1 SGHDN and CDR2 FVKESK. The V end was cut by 1 base, the J end by 3 bases, with 7 bases between. The CDR3 consists of 14 residues. The CDR3 spells CASSQGYNYNEQFF. CDR3 nucleotides: TGTGCCAGCAGCCAAGGGTATAACTACAATGAGCAGTTCTTC. The entire variable domain, with the rest obtained from reference TRBV14 and TRBJ2-1, is as follows: EAGVTQFPSHSVIEKGQTVTLRCDPISGHDNLYWYRRVMGKEIKFLLHFVKESKQDESGMPNNRFLAERTGGTYSTLKVQPAELEDSGVYFCASSQGYNYNEQFFGPGTRLTVL.

This chain joins TRBV6-6 and TRBJ1-1, with D unresolved. The length of the CDR3 is 13 residues. Trimming stripped 3 bases from V and 1 base from J, with 6 bases between. The germline CDR1 and CDR2 sequences are MNHNY and SVGAGI (reference sequence). CDR3 residues: CASSYGGNTEAFF. Here the CDR3 DNA reads TGTGCCAGCAGTTATGGAGGGAACACTGAAGCTTTCTTT.